The 21 T cell receptor beta chains listed next were all sequenced from one sample in a study of blood T cell repertoires in COVID-19. Libraries were prepared by immunoSEQ multiplex PCR; TCRdb keeps only in-frame clonotypes and omits some of them. This sample has about 210,000 clones, with roughly 87% found just once. The specimen sequenced was PBMCs or T cells enriched from blood (not recorded which). The receptors were gathered from a man aged 18 to 30 with acute COVID-19.

The V call is TRBV10-3, the J call TRBJ2-7; TRBD1 is a possible D gene (6 bases). Trimming pared 0 bases from V and 4 bases from J, leaving 13 bases between. The CDR3 has 15 residues. Per germline, CDR1 ENHRY and CDR2 SYGVKD. The CDR3 sequence: CAISESTGHRYEQYF. CDR3 bases: TGTGCCATCAGTGAGTCGACAGGACACAGATACGAGCAGTACTTC.

This clone has a handful of counts. The gene calls are TRBV28 and TRBJ1-4, with unresolved D. Trimming removed 6 bases at V and 10 bases at J, with 9 bases between. CDR1 MDHEN and CDR2 SYDVKM come from the germline V gene. The CDR3 spans 11 residues. The CDR3 sequence is CASSPGTKLFF. The DNA for the CDR3 is TGTGCCAGCAGCCCAGGCACAAAACTGTTTTTT. The variable domain in full, completed from reference TRBV28 and TRBJ1-4, reads DVKVTQSSRYLVKRTGEKVFLECVQDMDHENMFWYRQDPGLGLRLIYFSYDVKMKEKGDIPEGYSVSREKKERFSLILESASTNQTSMYLCASSPGTKLFFGSGTQLSVL.

The V gene is TRBV7-3, the J gene TRBJ2-6; 10 bases fit TRBD2. The trim removed 0 bases at V and 2 bases at J, leaving 7 bases unmatched. Germline V gene sequence: CDR1 SGHTA, CDR2 FQGTGA. CDR3 size: 19 residues. The chain's CDR3 is CASSLTLGLAGAGANVLTF. In nucleotides, the CDR3 is TGTGCCAGCAGCTTAACTCTTGGGCTAGCGGGAGCTGGGGCCAACGTCCTGACTTTC.

The V call is TRBV19, the J call TRBJ2-2, with 9 bases matching TRBD1. Germline CDR1 reads LNHDA; CDR2 reads SQIVND (reference sequence). There are 15 residues in the CDR3. The ends lost 5 bases at V and 4 bases at J; junction bases unmatched: 5. CDR3: CASSFRDRVTGELFF. The CDR3 nucleotides are TGTGCCAGTAGTTTCCGGGACAGGGTCACCGGGGAGCTGTTTTTT.

The rearrangement joins TRBV12-3 or TRBV12-4 to TRBJ2-7; D unclear. The CDR3 length is 13 residues. Trimming took 6 bases from V and 6 from J, leaving 15 bases between them. The CDR3 sequence is CASRSTENGEQYF. In DNA form, the CDR3 reads TGTGCCAGCAGATCTACAGAGAATGGCGAGCAGTACTTC.

This clone was counted a few times. V is TRBV5-4 and J is TRBJ2-1; 8 nucleotides align to TRBD2. The CDR3 runs 16 residues. Germline V CDR1 and CDR2: SGHNT, YYREEE (reference sequence). V shed 0 bases, J shed 7 bases, and the junction held 9 bases outside the gene matches. CDR3 sequence reads: CASSLAGGGLPNEQFF. In nucleotides, the CDR3 is TGTGCCAGCAGCTTGGCCGGGGGGGGACTACCGAATGAGCAGTTCTTC.

The J gene is TRBJ2-7, the V gene TRBV11-2; 10 nucleotides match TRBD2. After removal of 5 bases from V and 4 bases from J, the junction contained 5 bases not matched to a gene. Germline V gene lookup returns CDR1 SGHAT and CDR2 FQNNGV. This CDR3 comprises 14 residues. The CDR3 reads CASSGGLAVYEQYF. Here the CDR3 DNA reads TGTGCCAGCAGCGGAGGACTAGCGGTTTACGAGCAGTACTTC.

V gene TRBV28 combines with J gene TRBJ2-1, with D perhaps TRBD2 (5 bases). Germline V gene sequence: CDR1 MDHEN, CDR2 SYDVKM. The CDR3 length is 15 residues. Trimming cost V 6 bases and J 7 bases, with 19 bases left between them. The CDR3 sequence: CASSSGGTSMNEQFF. The CDR3 region has the DNA TGTGCCAGCAGCTCTGGAGGAACTAGTATGAATGAGCAGTTCTTC.

This chain links TRBV19 with TRBJ1-5, with no clear D. The CDR3 totals 12 residues. Trimming shortened V by 7 bases and J by 0 bases, and 4 bases separated the two germline ends. The germline CDR1 and CDR2 sequences are LNHDA and SQIVND (reference sequence). The CDR3 DNA reads as TGTGCCAGTACCAATAGCAATCAGCCCCAGCATTTT. It is translated as CASTNSNQPQHF.

The J gene is TRBJ1-6, the V gene TRBV4-2; D gene unclear. This CDR3 has 16 amino acids. Trimming removed 1 base from V and 10 bases from J, with 17 bases in between. In germline, CDR1 is LGHNA, CDR2 YNFKEQ. The CDR3 sequence is CASSQATADSRSPLHF. DNA for the CDR3: TGTGCCAGCAGCCAAGCCACGGCAGACTCAAGGTCACCCCTCCACTTT.

This clone was detected only a few times. This rearrangement joins TRBV30 to TRBJ2-1; 9 bases fit TRBD2. The CDR3 covers 14 residues. V gave up 7 bases and J gave up 3 bases; unmatched junction bases: 7. Germline V gene lookup returns CDR1 GTSNPN and CDR2 SVGIG (reference sequence). In DNA form, the CDR3 reads TGTGCCTTTCATAGCGGGAGATACTACAATGAGCAGTTCTTC. It codes for CAFHSGRYYNEQFF.

V usage is TRBV18 and J usage is TRBJ1-6; TRBD1 matches 10 bases. The CDR3 covers 16 residues. Germline trimming cut 3 bases from V and 6 bases from J; bases unmatched to any gene: 5. Germline V gives CDR1 KGHSH, CDR2 LQKENI. CDR3 sequence (DNA): TGTGCCAGCTCACCGGGACAGGGGCCGAGTAATTCACCCCTCCACTTT. Translating gives CASSPGQGPSNSPLHF.

This chain links TRBV19 with TRBJ1-4, with a tentative D call TRBD1 (6 bases). Per the germline V gene, CDR1 is LNHDA and CDR2 is SQIVND (reference sequence). This CDR3 is 16 amino acids long. With 6 bases removed from V and 0 bases from J, the gap between germline ends came to 14 bases. CDR3 sequence: CASRVDRASTNEKLFF. CDR3 sequence (DNA): TGTGCCAGTAGGGTGGACAGAGCGTCAACTAATGAAAAACTGTTTTTT.

The chain combines TRBV10-2 with TRBJ2-3; possibly TRBD2 for D (5 bases). The germline V gene has CDR1 WSHSY and CDR2 SAAADI. V lost 0 bases and J lost 4, with 11 bases in between. The CDR3 has 15 amino acids. The CDR3 DNA is TGCGCCAGCAGTGAGTCACGGACTGTTCCAGATACGCAGTATTTT. Translation gives CASSESRTVPDTQYF.

The chain is built from TRBV21-1 and TRBJ1-1; the D call of TRBD1 is as the table states it, not checked on the DNA. TRBV21-1 corresponds to a pseudogene. CDR3 length: 18 amino acids. CDR3 in amino acids: CASSKGRARTGTSPEAFF. The CDR3 coding sequence is TGTGCCAGCAGCAAAGGCCGGGCCCGGACAGGGACTTCCCCTGAAGCTTTCTTT.

The chain joins TRBV28 to TRBJ1-2, with D perhaps matching TRBD1 (6 bases). Per germline, CDR1 MDHEN and CDR2 SYDVKM. The CDR3 consists of 12 residues. V was trimmed by 2 bases and J by 6 bases, leaving 7 bases between them. The CDR3 DNA reads as TGTGCCAGCAGTTTACAGGGGCATGGCTACACCTTC. Residues: CASSLQGHGYTF.

The chain has TRBV11-3 and TRBJ1-1, with 7 bases lining up with TRBD1. This CDR3 contains 15 residues. V trimming: 5 bases; J trimming: 5 bases; junction bases outside the gene matches: 11. CDR1 is SGHNT, CDR2 YENEEA, per germline. The CDR3 sequence: CASSPSLPQGTEAFF. CDR3 nucleotides: TGTGCCAGCAGCCCGAGCCTACCACAGGGGACTGAAGCTTTCTTT.

This chain links TRBV5-1 with TRBJ1-1; the D gene is possibly TRBD1 (6 bases). V lost 3 bases to trimming and J lost 5 bases, with 11 bases between them. The CDR3 contains 13 residues. CDR1 is SGHRS and CDR2 is YFSETQ in the germline V gene. The CDR3 sequence: CASSYTGRTEAFF. The CDR3 nucleotides are TGCGCCAGCAGCTACACAGGGAGAACTGAAGCTTTCTTT.

The chain links TRBV19 to TRBJ1-1; unclear D gene. The CDR3 length is 12 residues. Looked up from germline, CDR1 is LNHDA and CDR2 is SQIVND (reference sequence). The germline V and J ends were trimmed by 3 bases and 8 bases, with 10 bases remaining between them. The CDR3 spells CASSMRTSEAFF. As DNA, the CDR3 is TGTGCCAGTAGTATGAGGACTTCCGAAGCTTTCTTT.

The V and J genes are TRBV19 and TRBJ1-5, with 7 nucleotides matching TRBD1. Germline CDR1 is LNHDA and CDR2 is SQIVND (reference sequence). The CDR3 is 15 residues long. Trimming took 3 bases from V and 4 from J; bases not matched to a gene: 6. CDR3 in DNA: TGTGCCAGTAGTATTCTGCAGGGGGGAAATCAGCCCCAGCATTTT. It is translated as CASSILQGGNQPQHF.

This clone appeared a few times. This CDR3 is CAWRRGSGSGYEQYF. CDR3 nucleotides: TGTGCCTGGAGGCGTGGGTCGGGAAGCGGGTACGAGCAGTACTTC. The gene calls are TRBV30 and TRBJ2-7, with a weak D call TRBD2 (6 bases). Germline CDR1 and CDR2: GTSNPN and SVGIG (reference sequence). V was trimmed by 3 bases and J by 4 bases, leaving 19 bases between them. The CDR3 runs 15 residues.